This T cell receptor beta chain was documented in a study of blood T cell repertoires in COVID-19. The germline V gene encodes CDR1 MDHEN and CDR2 SYDVKM. The CDR3 consists of 15 residues. With 6 bases clipped from V and 6 bases from J, the junction kept 9 bases outside the gene matches. As handled by the study authors: For nucleated cells, counts were estimated from reference gene primer amplification. The table came from immunoSEQ multiplex PCR; TCRdb's copy has only in-frame clones and leaves some out. That table supplies the V and J calls and clone size; D and trimming were determined from the DNA. The sample has about 310,000 clones, approximately 90% seen once.

Sequences were obtained from PBMCs or T cells enriched from blood (not recorded which). J is TRBJ2-1 and V is TRBV28; the match to TRBD1 covers 9 bases. The clonotype comes from a woman in her thirties or forties who had recovered from COVID-19. CDR3 coding DNA: TGTGCCAGCAGCTCGCTTCCGGGACAGGGCAATGAGCAGTTCTTC. As protein: CASSSLPGQGNEQFF. Filled out from reference TRBV28 and TRBJ2-1, the complete variable domain reads DVKVTQSSRYLVKRTGEKVFLECVQDMDHENMFWYRQDPGLGLRLIYFSYDVKMKEKGDIPEGYSVSREKKERFSLILESASTNQTSMYLCASSSLPGQGNEQFFGPGTRLTVL.